Listed here are 23 T cell receptor beta chains from one sample, sequenced in a study of cytomegalovirus exposure and HLA in healthy donors. The PCR contained 60 Vbeta and 13 Jbeta primers. Here immunoSEQ multiplex PCR was the method, and the copy in TCRdb shows in-frame clones only, minus some. The sample consists of roughly 120,000 clones, 65% to 75% of them appearing once. The specimen was PBMCs. The source of these receptors is a young man in good health and CMV-seropositive.

The chain employs TRBV2 and TRBJ2-7, with 7 bases identical to TRBD1. Trimming removed 4 bases from V and 0 bases from J; junction bases left unmatched: 9. This CDR3 is 16 amino acids long. Germline CDR1 reads SNHLY; CDR2 reads FYNNEI. The CDR3 DNA follows: TGTGCCAGCAGTGCGGCAGGATGGACAGGCTCCTACGAGCAGTACTTC. It translates to CASSAAGWTGSYEQYF.

V and J are TRBV10-3 and TRBJ2-7, with TRBD2 matching 10 bases. CDR1 ENHRY and CDR2 SYGVKD come from the germline V gene. Trimming cost V 2 bases and J 1 base; bases outside gene matches: 8. The CDR3 consists of 17 residues. CDR3: CAISERLAGVVSYEQYF. For the CDR3, the DNA is TGTGCCATCAGTGAGAGGCTAGCGGGGGTTGTATCCTACGAGCAGTACTTC.

This chain joins TRBV28 and TRBJ1-6; D possibly corresponds to TRBD1 (6 bases). CDR1 and CDR2 (germline): MDHEN, SYDVKM. V lost 7 bases, J lost 7 bases, and 17 bases lay in between. CDR3 length equals 15 residues. CDR3 nucleotide sequence: TGTGCCAGCATACCGCAGGGGACTAGGAATTCACCCCTCCACTTT. Its translation is CASIPQGTRNSPLHF.

In regard to this clone: Other nucleotide sequences from this sample produce the same CDR3. This chain connects TRBV9 to TRBJ2-2, with no clear D. Germline loops: CDR1 SGDLS, CDR2 YYNGEE. The CDR3 spans 15 residues. V was cut by 0 bases and J by 1 base, with 7 bases left in between. The CDR3 DNA reads TGTGCCAGCAGCGTAGGACTTTTGAACACCGGGGAGCTGTTTTTT. This codes for CASSVGLLNTGELFF.

The V call is TRBV7-9, the J call TRBJ2-5, with D tentatively TRBD1 (7 bases). The CDR3 is made up of 14 amino acids. Germline lookup yields CDR1 SEHNR and CDR2 FQNEAQ (reference sequence). V shed 4 bases and J shed 5 bases, with 14 bases lying between them. The CDR3 spells CASSSVSGGETQYF. CDR3 coding DNA: TGTGCCAGCAGCTCCGTCTCAGGGGGGGAGACCCAGTACTTC.

The CDR3 protein is CASSPIVVNTEAFF. Here the CDR3 DNA reads TGTGCCAGCAGTCCTATAGTAGTGAACACTGAAGCTTTCTTT. V gene TRBV7-9 combines with J gene TRBJ1-1, with D uncertain. Per germline, CDR1 SEHNR and CDR2 FQNEAQ (reference sequence). Trimming took 6 bases from V and 0 from J, leaving 11 bases between them. The CDR3 length is 14 residues.

This clone was counted between two and nine times. The V call is TRBV7-2, the J call TRBJ1-1; the D is unclear. Germline V gene sequence: CDR1 SGHTA, CDR2 FQGNSA. V gave up 2 bases and J gave up 1 base, with 8 bases separating them. The CDR3 contains 14 residues. CDR3 in amino acids: CASSLSPQNTEAFF. For the CDR3, the DNA is TGTGCCAGCAGCTTAAGCCCCCAGAACACTGAAGCTTTCTTT. Using reference TRBV7-2 and TRBJ1-1 for the parts outside the CDR3, the full variable domain is GAGVSQSPSNKVTEKGKDVELRCDPISGHTALYWYRQSLGQGLEFLIYFQGNSAPDKSGLPSDRFSAERTGGSVSTLTIQRTQQEDSAVYLCASSLSPQNTEAFFGQGTRLTVV.

The chain joins TRBV4-1 to TRBJ2-1, with D unclear. CDR3 length: 16 amino acids. V shed 3 bases and J shed 4 bases, with 16 bases lying between them. Germline assignment: CDR1 MGHRA and CDR2 YSYEKL. DNA for the CDR3: TGCGCCAGCAGCCACGCAACAGTACCAGTTTACAATGAGCAGTTCTTC. Translated: CASSHATVPVYNEQFF.

This clone was seen a handful of times. The rearrangement links TRBV6-5 to TRBJ1-1; D is ambiguous. The CDR3 runs to 13 residues. Germline values: CDR1 MNHEY, CDR2 SVGAGI. The V gene lost 4 bases and the J gene lost 1 base, with 7 bases spanning the gap. The chain's CDR3 is CASSSRGNTEAFF. As DNA, the CDR3 is TGTGCCAGCAGTTCACGCGGGAACACTGAAGCTTTCTTT.

V usage is TRBV2 and J usage is TRBJ2-7; 7 nucleotides align to TRBD1. CDR3 length equals 15 residues. The germline gives CDR1 SNHLY, CDR2 FYNNEI. J lost 3 bases, V lost 6 bases, and 11 bases had no gene match. CDR3 nucleotides: TGTGCCAGCAGCCCCGACAGGGTCCTGCGCTACGAGCAGTACTTC. Protein: CASSPDRVLRYEQYF. The variable domain in full, completed from reference TRBV2 and TRBJ2-7, reads EPEVTQTPSHQVTQMGQEVILRCVPISNHLYFYWYRQILGQKVEFLVSFYNNEISEKSEIFDDQFSVERPDGSNFTLKIRSTKLEDSAMYFCASSPDRVLRYEQYFGPGTRLTVT.

The table lists this clone with a few counts. V is TRBV6-1 and J is TRBJ2-6; 9 nucleotides match TRBD1. CDR1 and CDR2 (germline): MNHNS, SASEGT. The CDR3 sequence is 12 residues long. With 10 bases clipped from V and 7 bases from J, the junction kept 2 bases outside the gene matches. CDR3 in amino acids: CATDRGANVLTF. CDR3 DNA: TGTGCCACGGACAGGGGTGCCAACGTCCTGACTTTC.

The chain carries TRBV5-4 and TRBJ2-1; tentative D call: TRBD1 (6 bases). V lost 4 bases to trimming and J lost 8 bases, with 22 bases between them. The CDR3 runs to 16 residues. Per germline, CDR1 SGHNT and CDR2 YYREEE (reference sequence). The CDR3 sequence is CASSNARGGGWDEQFF. The CDR3, as DNA: TGTGCCAGCAGCAATGCACGTGGGGGCGGTTGGGATGAGCAGTTCTTC.

The chain joins TRBV21-1 to TRBJ2-5; the D call of TRBD1 is as the table states it, not checked on the DNA. TRBV21-1 is recorded as a pseudogene. The CDR3 runs 12 residues. CDR3 coding DNA: TGTGCCAGCAGCGAGGAAGGGGCACCGGGGTACTTC. Encoded protein: CASSEEGAPGYF.

This clone has more than one count but fewer than ten. This chain joins TRBV25-1 and TRBJ2-2, with D maybe TRBD1 (6 bases). Germline CDR1 and CDR2: MGHDK and SYGVNS. This CDR3 is 16 amino acids long. Trimming shortened V by 4 bases and J by 2 bases, and 14 bases separated the two germline ends. In DNA form, the CDR3 reads TGTGCCAGCAGTGTCACGACAGGACCAAACACCGGGGAGCTGTTTTTT. It specifies CASSVTTGPNTGELFF.

The genes are TRBV29-1 and TRBJ2-7; 8 bases are a match to TRBD1. Trimming took 1 base from V and 2 from J; bases not matched to a gene: 10. Germline lookup yields CDR1 SQVTM and CDR2 ANQGSEA. There are 16 residues in the CDR3. CDR3 sequence: CSVEGTDRAATYEQYF. DNA for the CDR3: TGCAGCGTTGAAGGTACGGACAGGGCCGCCACCTACGAGCAGTACTTC.

The rearrangement joins TRBV6-5 to TRBJ1-5, with 7 bases fitting TRBD1. V lost 8 bases and J lost 7; bases outside the gene matches: 11. The CDR3 totals 14 residues. Looked up from germline, CDR1 is MNHEY and CDR2 is SVGAGI. CDR3 residues: CASSLQGLGQPQHF. The CDR3 DNA sequence: TGTGCCAGCTCTTTACAGGGGCTTGGGCAGCCCCAGCATTTT.

This clone has a handful of counts. The chain combines TRBV10-1 with TRBJ1-1, with D possibly TRBD1 on 5 matching bases. V lost 6 bases and J 3 bases, leaving 11 bases between the germline ends. This CDR3 has 13 residues. Germline CDR1 reads WNHNN; CDR2 reads SYGVQD (reference sequence). The CDR3 sequence is CASRDTGHTEAFF. CDR3 in DNA: TGCGCCAGCAGGGACACCGGACACACTGAAGCTTTCTTT.

The rearrangement uses TRBV29-1 and TRBJ1-3; weak D call: TRBD1 (5 bases). The germline V gene has CDR1 SQVTM and CDR2 ANQGSEA. The CDR3 is 14 amino acids. V shed 7 bases and J shed 0 bases, with 13 bases lying between them. CDR3 nucleotide sequence: TGCAGCGGTACAGGACCCTCCTCTGGAAACACCATATATTTT. Its translation: CSGTGPSSGNTIYF.

This clone has just a few counts. This sequence joins TRBV6-5 and TRBJ1-1, with D unresolved. This CDR3 is built from 12 residues. Germline lookup yields CDR1 MNHEY and CDR2 SVGAGI. The ends were cut back, 6 bases at V and 5 bases at J, with 10 bases in the middle. The CDR3 coding sequence is TGTGCCAGCAGCACGCTGGCAACTGAAGCTTTCTTT. It codes for CASSTLATEAFF.

This clone came up once. V is TRBV28 and J is TRBJ1-2; TRBD1 agrees at 7 bases. The germline gives CDR1 MDHEN, CDR2 SYDVKM. The V segment lost 4 bases and the J segment 7 bases; nucleotides outside the gene matches: 6. There are 13 residues in the CDR3. The CDR3 loop reads CASSYTGVSGYTF. In nucleotides, the CDR3 is TGTGCCAGCAGTTACACAGGGGTTTCTGGCTACACCTTC.

This clone was recorded a few times. V is TRBV4-3 and J is TRBJ2-1, with unresolved D. The CDR3 has 16 amino acids. Trimming shortened V by 1 base and J by 2 bases, and 12 bases separated the two germline ends. CDR1 LGHNA and CDR2 YSLEER come from the germline V gene. The CDR3 nucleotides are TGCGCCAGCAGCCAAGTCTGGCAGGCTCCCTACAATGAGCAGTTCTTC. This translates into CASSQVWQAPYNEQFF.

The gene calls are TRBV7-9 and TRBJ1-5, with D unclear. V lost 2 bases, J lost 4 bases, and 3 bases lay in between. Germline CDR1 reads SEHNR; CDR2 reads FQNEAQ (reference sequence). The CDR3 sequence is 12 residues long. The CDR3 here is CASSLLNQPQHF. As DNA, the CDR3 is TGTGCCAGCAGCTTACTGAATCAGCCCCAGCATTTT.

The rearrangement links TRBV18 to TRBJ2-5, with 10 bases identical to TRBD1. V was clipped by 5 bases and J by 5 bases; unmatched bases: 5. CDR1 and CDR2 (germline): KGHSH, LQKENI. The CDR3 loop spans 14 amino acids. CDR3 region: CASSTDRGSETQYF. The CDR3 nucleotides are TGTGCCAGCTCAACGGACAGGGGGTCGGAGACCCAGTACTTC.